The entry below gives a single T cell receptor beta chain sequence along with its context. The data belong to a study of blood T cell repertoires in COVID-19. CDR3 length equals 14 residues. The germline gives CDR1 MNHEY, CDR2 SVGAGI. Trimming took 5 bases from V and 7 from J; bases not matched to a gene: 6. Measured with immunoSEQ multiplex PCR; TCRdb has only the in-frame clones, and not every one. The sample carries about 52,000 clones, approximately 83% recorded once. The rearrangement links TRBV6-5 to TRBJ2-1; 9 bases agree with TRBD1. The receptor comes from a man between 65 and 85 years old with active COVID-19. Sequencing used peripheral blood. The CDR3 DNA is TGTGCCAGCAGTCCCTCCGGGACAGGGAATGAGCAGTTCTTC. This gives the protein CASSPSGTGNEQFF.